A single sample gave rise to the 13 T cell receptor beta chains below, sequenced in a study of shared clonotypes between healthy human individuals. Cells designated naive CD8 were CD45RO-negative and were positively selected for CCR7, with terminally differentiated effector memory CD45RA+ cells excluded. The protocol was immunoSEQ multiplex PCR, while the TCRdb copy is restricted to in-frame clones and leaves out a portion. The sample yields 630,000 or so clones, roughly 98% seen once. The sample comprised naive CD8+ T cells sorted from blood. Receptors originate from a man younger than 40 in good health.

The chain employs TRBV27 and TRBJ1-2, with 11 nucleotides matching TRBD1. Germline V gives CDR1 MNHEY, CDR2 SMNVEV (reference sequence). Unmatched junction bases numbered 2, after V lost 0 bases and J lost 5 bases. CDR3 length equals 15 residues. The CDR3, as DNA: TGTGCCAGCAGTTTATCGGGGACAGGGGGTTATGGCTACACCTTC. Translation: CASSLSGTGGYGYTF.

Turning to this clone: The same CDR3 also results from other DNA sequences found in this sample. The V and J genes are TRBV11-2 and TRBJ2-7; D not resolved. Germline-derived CDR1 and CDR2 are SGHAT and FQNNGV. Trimming left V 4 bases short and J 3 bases short, with 7 bases between. The CDR3 consists of 12 residues. CDR3 sequence: CASSWGNYEQYF. Written as DNA, the CDR3 is TGTGCCAGCAGCTGGGGAAACTACGAGCAGTACTTC. Based on the CDR3 plus reference TRBV11-2 and TRBJ2-7, the full variable domain is EAGVAQSPRYKIIEKRQSVAFWCNPISGHATLYWYQQILGQGPKLLIQFQNNGVVDDSQLPKDRFSAERLKGVDSTLKIQPAKLEDSAVYLCASSWGNYEQYFGPGTRLTVT.

V is TRBV7-9 and J is TRBJ2-5; 10 bases fit TRBD1. Germline V gene sequence: CDR1 SEHNR, CDR2 FQNEAQ (reference sequence). CDR3 length: 16 residues. V was pared by 4 bases and J by 1 base, with 6 bases of the junction left unmatched. The CDR3 sequence: CASSSGDRGGQETQYF. Written as DNA, the CDR3 is TGTGCCAGCAGCTCCGGGGACAGGGGAGGCCAAGAGACCCAGTACTTC.

V is TRBV11-2 and J is TRBJ2-1, with 7 nucleotides matching TRBD1. The CDR3 consists of 16 residues. Germline V gene lookup returns CDR1 SGHAT and CDR2 FQNNGV. J gave up 4 bases and V 5 bases, and 11 bases lay outside the gene matches. This CDR3 reads CASSTRTGTAYNEQFF. The CDR3 nucleotides are TGTGCCAGCAGCACAAGAACCGGGACAGCGTACAATGAGCAGTTCTTC.

This chain uses TRBV7-9 with TRBJ2-7, with 10 nucleotides matching TRBD2. CDR1 is SEHNR, CDR2 FQNEAQ, per germline (reference sequence). This CDR3 spans 12 amino acids. The V and J ends lost 10 bases and 2 bases, in that order; junction bases with no gene match: 2. For the CDR3, the DNA is TGTGCCACTAGCGGGAGCCCCTACGAGCAGTACTTC. Its translation is CATSGSPYEQYF. Variable domain in full (rest from reference TRBV7-9 and TRBJ2-7): DTGVSQNPRHKITKRGQNVTFRCDPISEHNRLYWYRQTLGQGPEFLTYFQNEAQLEKSRLLSDRFSAERPKGSFSTLEIQRTEQGDSAMYLCATSGSPYEQYFGPGTRLTVT.

The rearrangement joins TRBV27 to TRBJ2-5; possibly TRBD1 for D (6 bases). This CDR3 has 13 amino acids. V was pared by 3 bases and J by 4 bases, with 9 bases between. CDR1 and CDR2 from the germline V gene are MNHEY and SMNVEV (reference sequence). The chain's CDR3 is CASSFRGGETQYF. CDR3 coding DNA: TGTGCCAGCAGTTTCAGGGGCGGAGAGACCCAGTACTTC.

This clone was recorded only once. The V call is TRBV5-6, the J call TRBJ2-1; D gene unclear. V gave up 0 bases and J gave up 5 bases, with 6 bases separating them. The CDR3 totals 13 residues. Germline V gene data show CDR1 as SGHDT and CDR2 as YYEEEE. The CDR3 DNA reads TGTGCCAGCAGCTTGGGTAGCAACAATGAGCAGTTCTTC. Translated, it gives CASSLGSNNEQFF.

The rearrangement uses TRBV25-1 and TRBJ2-7; D gene unclear. The CDR3 spans 15 residues. Germline assignment: CDR1 MGHDK and CDR2 SYGVNS. The ends were cut back, 6 bases at V and 9 bases at J, with 24 bases in the middle. In DNA, the CDR3 is TGTGCCAGCAGCCCTGATATCCTTTCCTACGAAGGGCAGTACTTC. As protein: CASSPDILSYEGQYF.

This clone is a singleton in its sample. V gene TRBV9 combines with J gene TRBJ2-7, with 8 bases aligning to TRBD1. With V trimmed by 3 bases and J by 0 bases, 5 bases remained unmatched. The CDR3 is 15 residues long. Looked up from germline, CDR1 is SGDLS and CDR2 is YYNGEE. The CDR3 DNA is TGTGCCAGCAGCGGCCGGGACAGGAGCTCCTACGAGCAGTACTTC. Translating gives CASSGRDRSSYEQYF. Based on the CDR3 plus reference TRBV9 and TRBJ2-7, the full variable domain is DSGVTQTPKHLITATGQRVTLRCSPRSGDLSVYWYQQSLDQGLQFLIQYYNGEERAKGNILERFSAQQFPDLHSELNLSSLELGDSALYFCASSGRDRSSYEQYFGPGTRLTVT.

V usage is TRBV7-9 and J usage is TRBJ1-5, with a possible D match to TRBD1 (5 bases). This CDR3 is 14 amino acids long. V was trimmed by 7 bases and J by 3 bases, leaving 13 bases between them. Germline assignment: CDR1 SEHNR and CDR2 FQNEAQ (reference sequence). This CDR3 is CASTSSGPNQPQHF. The CDR3 nucleotides read TGTGCCAGCACCTCTTCGGGGCCCAATCAGCCCCAGCATTTT.

This clone is a singleton in its sample. V gene TRBV20-1 combines with J gene TRBJ2-7, with D perhaps matching TRBD1 (5 bases). This CDR3 comprises 11 residues. Germline V gene sequence: CDR1 DFQATT, CDR2 SNEGSKA (reference sequence). The germline V and J ends were trimmed by 5 bases and 7 bases, with 12 bases remaining between them. The CDR3 spells CSASDSMEQYF. The CDR3, as DNA: TGCAGTGCTTCCGACAGCATGGAGCAGTACTTC.

This clone came up once. V is TRBV7-9 and J is TRBJ1-1; tentative D call: TRBD1 (5 bases). Germline V gene lookup returns CDR1 SEHNR and CDR2 FQNEAQ (reference sequence). CDR3 size: 14 residues. The germline V and J ends were trimmed by 3 bases and 7 bases, with 15 bases remaining between them. The CDR3 bases are TGTGCCAGCAGCTTTTATCAGGGAGGCCTTGAAGCTTTCTTT. Its translation is CASSFYQGGLEAFF.

The chain joins TRBV29-1 to TRBJ2-1; no reliable D call. Germline V gives CDR1 SQVTM, CDR2 ANQGSEA. The CDR3 has 13 amino acids. V was trimmed by 4 bases and J by 9 bases, leaving 16 bases between them. CDR3 protein: CSVVGRSSGEQFF. The CDR3 coding sequence is TGCAGCGTTGTTGGCAGGAGCTCCGGTGAGCAGTTCTTC.